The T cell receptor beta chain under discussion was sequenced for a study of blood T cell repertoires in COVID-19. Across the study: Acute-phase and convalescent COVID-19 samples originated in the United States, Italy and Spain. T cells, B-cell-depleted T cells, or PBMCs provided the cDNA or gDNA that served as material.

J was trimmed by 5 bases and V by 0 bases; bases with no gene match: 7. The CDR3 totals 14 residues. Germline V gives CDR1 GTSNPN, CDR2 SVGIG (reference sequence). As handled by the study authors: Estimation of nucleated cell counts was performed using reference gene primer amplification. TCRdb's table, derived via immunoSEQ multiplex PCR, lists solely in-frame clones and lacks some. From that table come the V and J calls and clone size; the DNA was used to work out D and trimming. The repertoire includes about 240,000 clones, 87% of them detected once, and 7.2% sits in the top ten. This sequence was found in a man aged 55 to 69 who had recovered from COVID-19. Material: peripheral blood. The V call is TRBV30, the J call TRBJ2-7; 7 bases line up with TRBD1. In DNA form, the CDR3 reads TGTGCCTGGAGTGTTGGACAGGCATCTAACGAGCAGTACTTC. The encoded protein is CAWSVGQASNEQYF.